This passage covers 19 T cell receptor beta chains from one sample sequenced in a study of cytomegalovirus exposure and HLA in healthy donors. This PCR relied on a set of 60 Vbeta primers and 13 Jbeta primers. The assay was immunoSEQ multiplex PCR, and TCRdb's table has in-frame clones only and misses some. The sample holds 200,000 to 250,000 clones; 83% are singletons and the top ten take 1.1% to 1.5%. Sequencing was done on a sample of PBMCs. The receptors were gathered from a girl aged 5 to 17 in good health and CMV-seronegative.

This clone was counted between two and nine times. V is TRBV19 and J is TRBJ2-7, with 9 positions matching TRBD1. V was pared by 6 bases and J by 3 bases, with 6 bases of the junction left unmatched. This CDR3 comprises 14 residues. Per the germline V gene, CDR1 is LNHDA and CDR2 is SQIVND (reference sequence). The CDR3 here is CASRPGQGHYEQYF. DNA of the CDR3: TGTGCCAGTAGACCGGGACAGGGTCACTACGAGCAGTACTTC.

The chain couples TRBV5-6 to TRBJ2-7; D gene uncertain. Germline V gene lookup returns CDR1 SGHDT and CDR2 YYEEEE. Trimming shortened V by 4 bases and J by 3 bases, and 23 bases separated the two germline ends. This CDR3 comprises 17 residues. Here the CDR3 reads CASSPPARRRIVYEQYF. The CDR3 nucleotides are TGTGCCAGCAGCCCGCCCGCGAGACGGCGGATCGTCTACGAGCAGTACTTC.

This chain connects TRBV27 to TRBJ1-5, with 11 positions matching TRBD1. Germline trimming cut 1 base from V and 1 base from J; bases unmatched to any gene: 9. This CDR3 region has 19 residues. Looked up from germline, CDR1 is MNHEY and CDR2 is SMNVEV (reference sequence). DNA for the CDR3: TGTGCCAGCAGTTTATTTGGGGACAGGGGGGCCCCGAGCAATCAGCCCCAGCATTTT. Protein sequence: CASSLFGDRGAPSNQPQHF.

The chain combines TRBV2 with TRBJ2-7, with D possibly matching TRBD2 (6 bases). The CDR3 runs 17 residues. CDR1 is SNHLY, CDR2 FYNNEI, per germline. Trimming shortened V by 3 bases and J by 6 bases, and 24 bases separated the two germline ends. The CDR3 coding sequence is TGTGCCAGCAGTGAGGACCTAGCGAGGGACCTCCTACGCGAGCAGTACTTC. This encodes CASSEDLARDLLREQYF.

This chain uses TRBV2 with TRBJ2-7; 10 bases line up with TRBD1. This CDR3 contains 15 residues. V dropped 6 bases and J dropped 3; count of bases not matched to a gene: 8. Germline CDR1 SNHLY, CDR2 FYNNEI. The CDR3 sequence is CASSPTGTGDYEQYF. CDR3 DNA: TGTGCCAGCAGCCCGACCGGGACAGGGGACTACGAGCAGTACTTC.

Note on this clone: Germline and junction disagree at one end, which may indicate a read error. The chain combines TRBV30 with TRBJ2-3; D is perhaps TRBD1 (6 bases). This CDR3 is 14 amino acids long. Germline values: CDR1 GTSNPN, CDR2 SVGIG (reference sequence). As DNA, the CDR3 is TGTGCCGGAGATATACAGGGTTTCACAGATGCGCAGTATTTT. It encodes CAGDIQGFTDAQYF. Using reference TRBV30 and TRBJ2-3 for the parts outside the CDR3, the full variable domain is SQTIHQWPATLVQPVGSPLSLECTVEGTSNPNLYWYRQAAGRGLQLLFYSVGIGQISSEVPQNLSASRPQDRQFILSSKKLLLSDSGFYLCAGDIQGFTDAQYFGPGTRLTVL.

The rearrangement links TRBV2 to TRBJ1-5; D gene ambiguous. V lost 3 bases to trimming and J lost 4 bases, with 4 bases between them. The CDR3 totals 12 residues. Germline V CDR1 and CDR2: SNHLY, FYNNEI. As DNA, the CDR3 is TGTGCCAGCAGTGATCCTAATCAGCCCCAGCATTTT. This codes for CASSDPNQPQHF.

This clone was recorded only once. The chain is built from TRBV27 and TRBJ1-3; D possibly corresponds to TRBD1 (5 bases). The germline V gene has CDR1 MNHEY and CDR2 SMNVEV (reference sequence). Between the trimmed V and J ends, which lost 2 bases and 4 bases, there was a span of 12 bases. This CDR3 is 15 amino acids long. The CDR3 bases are TGTGCCAGCAGTTTAGGGGTGGGGCCCGGAAACACCATATATTTT. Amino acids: CASSLGVGPGNTIYF.

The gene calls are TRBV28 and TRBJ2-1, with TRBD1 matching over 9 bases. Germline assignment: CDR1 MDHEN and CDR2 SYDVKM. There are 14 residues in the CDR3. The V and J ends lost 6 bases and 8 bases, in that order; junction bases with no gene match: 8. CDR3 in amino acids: CASRAGTGWHEQFF. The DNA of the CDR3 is TGTGCCAGCAGGGCCGGGACAGGGTGGCATGAGCAGTTCTTC. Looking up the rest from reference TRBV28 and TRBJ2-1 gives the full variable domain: DVKVTQSSRYLVKRTGEKVFLECVQDMDHENMFWYRQDPGLGLRLIYFSYDVKMKEKGDIPEGYSVSREKKERFSLILESASTNQTSMYLCASRAGTGWHEQFFGPGTRLTVL.

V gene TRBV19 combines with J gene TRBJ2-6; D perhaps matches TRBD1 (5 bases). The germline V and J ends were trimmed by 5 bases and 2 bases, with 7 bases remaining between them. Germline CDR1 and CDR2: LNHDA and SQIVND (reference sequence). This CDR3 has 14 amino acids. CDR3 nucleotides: TGTGCCAGTAGTCAACAGGCTGGGGCCAACGTCCTGACTTTC. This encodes CASSQQAGANVLTF.

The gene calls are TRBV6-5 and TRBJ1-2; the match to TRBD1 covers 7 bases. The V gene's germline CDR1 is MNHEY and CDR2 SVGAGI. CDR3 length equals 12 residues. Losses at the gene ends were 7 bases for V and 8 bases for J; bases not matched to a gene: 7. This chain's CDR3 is CASNTGVGGYTF. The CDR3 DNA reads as TGTGCCAGCAACACAGGGGTAGGGGGCTACACCTTC.

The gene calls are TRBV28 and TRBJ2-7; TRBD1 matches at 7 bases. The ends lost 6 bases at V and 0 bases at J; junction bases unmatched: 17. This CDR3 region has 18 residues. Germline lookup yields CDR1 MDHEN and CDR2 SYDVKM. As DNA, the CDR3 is TGTGCCAGCAGCCCCGCGACGTTGACCGGGACAGACTCCTACGAGCAGTACTTC. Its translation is CASSPATLTGTDSYEQYF.

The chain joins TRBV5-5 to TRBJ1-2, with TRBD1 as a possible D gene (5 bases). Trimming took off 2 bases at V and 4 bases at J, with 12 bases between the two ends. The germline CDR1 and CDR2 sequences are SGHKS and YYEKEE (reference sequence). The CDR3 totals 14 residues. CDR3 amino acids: CASSFHPGVYGYTF. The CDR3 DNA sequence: TGTGCCAGCAGCTTCCACCCGGGGGTCTATGGCTACACCTTC. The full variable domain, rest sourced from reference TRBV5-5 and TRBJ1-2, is DAGVTQSPTHLIKTRGQQVTLRCSPISGHKSVSWYQQVLGQGPQFIFQYYEKEERGRGNFPDRFSARQFPNYSSELNVNALLLGDSALYLCASSFHPGVYGYTFGSGTRLTVV.

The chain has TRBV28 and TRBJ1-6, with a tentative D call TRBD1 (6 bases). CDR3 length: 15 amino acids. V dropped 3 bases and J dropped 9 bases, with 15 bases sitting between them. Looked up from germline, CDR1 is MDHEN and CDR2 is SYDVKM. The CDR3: CASSFLGTSRSPLHF. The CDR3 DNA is TGTGCCAGCAGTTTTCTCGGGACATCTCGTTCACCCCTCCACTTT. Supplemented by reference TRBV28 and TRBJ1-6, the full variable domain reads DVKVTQSSRYLVKRTGEKVFLECVQDMDHENMFWYRQDPGLGLRLIYFSYDVKMKEKGDIPEGYSVSREKKERFSLILESASTNQTSMYLCASSFLGTSRSPLHFGNGTRLTVT.

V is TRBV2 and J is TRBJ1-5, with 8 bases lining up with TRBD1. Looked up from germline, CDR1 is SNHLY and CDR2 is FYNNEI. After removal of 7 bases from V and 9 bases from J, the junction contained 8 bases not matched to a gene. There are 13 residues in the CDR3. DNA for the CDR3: TGTGCCAGCAAAGACAGGGGCGGTCTGCCCCAGCATTTT. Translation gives CASKDRGGLPQHF.

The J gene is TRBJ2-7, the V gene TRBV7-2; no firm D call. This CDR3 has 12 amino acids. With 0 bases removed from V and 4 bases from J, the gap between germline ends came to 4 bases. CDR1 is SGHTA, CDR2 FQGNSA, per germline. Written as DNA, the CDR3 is TGTGCCAGCAGCTTAGCTCGGTACGAGCAGTACTTC. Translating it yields CASSLARYEQYF.

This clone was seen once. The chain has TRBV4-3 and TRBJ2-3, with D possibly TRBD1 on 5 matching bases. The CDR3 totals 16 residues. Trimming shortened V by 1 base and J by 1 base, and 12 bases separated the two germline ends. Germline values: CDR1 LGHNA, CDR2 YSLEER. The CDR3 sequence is CASSQVPGSGTDTQYF. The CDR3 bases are TGCGCCAGCAGCCAAGTTCCAGGGTCGGGCACAGATACGCAGTATTTT.

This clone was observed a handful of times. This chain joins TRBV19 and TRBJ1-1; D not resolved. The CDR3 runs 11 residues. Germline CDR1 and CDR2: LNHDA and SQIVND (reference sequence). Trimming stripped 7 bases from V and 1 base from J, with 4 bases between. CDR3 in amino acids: CASTKNTEAFF. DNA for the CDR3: TGTGCCAGTACTAAGAACACTGAAGCTTTCTTT.

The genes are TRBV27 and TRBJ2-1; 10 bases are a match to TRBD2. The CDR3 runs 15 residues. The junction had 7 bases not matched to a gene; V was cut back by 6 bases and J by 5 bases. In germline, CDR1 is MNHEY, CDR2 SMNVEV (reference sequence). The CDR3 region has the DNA TGTGCCAGCAGGCTTGTAGCGGGGGGAAACAATGAGCAGTTCTTC. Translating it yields CASRLVAGGNNEQFF.